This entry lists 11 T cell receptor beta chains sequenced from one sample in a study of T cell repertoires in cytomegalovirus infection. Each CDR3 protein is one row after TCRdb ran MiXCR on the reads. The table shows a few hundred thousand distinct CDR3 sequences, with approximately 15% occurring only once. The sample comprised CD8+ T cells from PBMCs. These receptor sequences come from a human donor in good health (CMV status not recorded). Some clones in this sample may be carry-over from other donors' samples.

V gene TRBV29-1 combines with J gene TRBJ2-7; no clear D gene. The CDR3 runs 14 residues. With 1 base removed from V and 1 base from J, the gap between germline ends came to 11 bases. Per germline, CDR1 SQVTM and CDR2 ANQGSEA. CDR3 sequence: CSVEVNDGSYEQYF. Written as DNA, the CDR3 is TGCAGCGTTGAAGTGAACGATGGGTCCTACGAGCAGTACTTC.

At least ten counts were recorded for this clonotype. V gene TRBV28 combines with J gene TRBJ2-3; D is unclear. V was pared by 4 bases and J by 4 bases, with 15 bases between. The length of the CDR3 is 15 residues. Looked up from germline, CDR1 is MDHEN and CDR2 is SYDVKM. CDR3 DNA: TGTGCCAGCAGTTGGGCTGAGGAGATCCCAGATACGCAGTATTTT. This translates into CASSWAEEIPDTQYF.

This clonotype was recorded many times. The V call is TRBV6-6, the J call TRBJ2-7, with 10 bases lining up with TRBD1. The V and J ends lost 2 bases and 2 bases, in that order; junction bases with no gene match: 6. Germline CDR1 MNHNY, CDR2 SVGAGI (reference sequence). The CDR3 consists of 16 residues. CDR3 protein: CASSYQTGGGTYEQYF. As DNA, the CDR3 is TGTGCCAGCAGTTACCAGACAGGGGGCGGGACCTACGAGCAGTACTTC.

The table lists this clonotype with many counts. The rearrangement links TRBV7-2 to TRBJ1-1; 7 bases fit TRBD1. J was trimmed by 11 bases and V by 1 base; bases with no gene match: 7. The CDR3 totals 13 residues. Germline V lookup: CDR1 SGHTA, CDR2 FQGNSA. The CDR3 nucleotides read TGTGCCAGCAGCTTAGTAACAGGGGAGGGGGCTTTCTTT. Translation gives CASSLVTGEGAFF. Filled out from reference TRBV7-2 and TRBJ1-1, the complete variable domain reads GAGVSQSPSNKVTEKGKDVELRCDPISGHTALYWYRQSLGQGLEFLIYFQGNSAPDKSGLPSDRFSAERTGGSVSTLTIQRTQQEDSAVYLCASSLVTGEGAFFGQGTRLTVV.

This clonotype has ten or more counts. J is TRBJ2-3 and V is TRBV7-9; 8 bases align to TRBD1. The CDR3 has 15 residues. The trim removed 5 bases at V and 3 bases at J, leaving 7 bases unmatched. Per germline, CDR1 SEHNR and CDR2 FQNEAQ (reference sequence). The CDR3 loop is CASSPRTGSTDTQYF. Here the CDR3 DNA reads TGTGCCAGCAGCCCGAGGACAGGGTCGACAGATACGCAGTATTTT.

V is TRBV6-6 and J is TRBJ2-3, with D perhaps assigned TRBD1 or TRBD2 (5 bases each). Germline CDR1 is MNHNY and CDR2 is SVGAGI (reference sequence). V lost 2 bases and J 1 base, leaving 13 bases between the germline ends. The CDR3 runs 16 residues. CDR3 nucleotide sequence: TGTGCCAGCAGTTACCTCTACCGGGGCCGCACAGATACGCAGTATTTT. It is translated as CASSYLYRGRTDTQYF.

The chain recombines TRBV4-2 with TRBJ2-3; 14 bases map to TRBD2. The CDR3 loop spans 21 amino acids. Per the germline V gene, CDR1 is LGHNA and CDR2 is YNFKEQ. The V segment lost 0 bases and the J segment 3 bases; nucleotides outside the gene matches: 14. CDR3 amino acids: CASSQDGNFGGLAGGTDTQYF. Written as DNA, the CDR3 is TGTGCCAGCAGCCAAGATGGTAATTTCGGAGGACTAGCGGGGGGAACAGATACGCAGTATTTT.

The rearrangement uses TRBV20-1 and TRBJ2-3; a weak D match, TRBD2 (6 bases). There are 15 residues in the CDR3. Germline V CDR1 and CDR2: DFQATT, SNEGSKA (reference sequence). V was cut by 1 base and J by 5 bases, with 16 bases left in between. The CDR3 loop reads CSARGRAPAGDTQYF. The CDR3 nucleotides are TGCAGTGCTAGAGGGAGGGCCCCAGCTGGAGATACGCAGTATTTT.

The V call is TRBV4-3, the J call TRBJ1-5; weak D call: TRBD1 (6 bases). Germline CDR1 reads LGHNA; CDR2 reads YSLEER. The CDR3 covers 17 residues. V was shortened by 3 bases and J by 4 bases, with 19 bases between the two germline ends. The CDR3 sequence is CASSQGVQGKANQPQHF. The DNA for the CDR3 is TGCGCCAGCAGCCAGGGGGTACAGGGAAAAGCTAATCAGCCCCAGCATTTT.

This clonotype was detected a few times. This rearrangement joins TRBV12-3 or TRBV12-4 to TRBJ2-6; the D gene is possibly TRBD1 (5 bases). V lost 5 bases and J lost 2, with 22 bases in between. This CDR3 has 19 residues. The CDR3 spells CASSRDNPGFPTGANVLTF. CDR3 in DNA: TGTGCCAGCAGTAGAGATAATCCAGGGTTCCCGACTGGGGCCAACGTCCTGACTTTC.

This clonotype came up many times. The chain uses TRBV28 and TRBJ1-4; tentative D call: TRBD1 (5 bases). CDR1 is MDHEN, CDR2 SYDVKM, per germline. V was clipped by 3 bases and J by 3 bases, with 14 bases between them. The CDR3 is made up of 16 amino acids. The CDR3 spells CASSFYGAWANEKLFF. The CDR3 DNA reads TGTGCCAGCAGTTTCTACGGGGCTTGGGCTAATGAAAAACTGTTTTTT.